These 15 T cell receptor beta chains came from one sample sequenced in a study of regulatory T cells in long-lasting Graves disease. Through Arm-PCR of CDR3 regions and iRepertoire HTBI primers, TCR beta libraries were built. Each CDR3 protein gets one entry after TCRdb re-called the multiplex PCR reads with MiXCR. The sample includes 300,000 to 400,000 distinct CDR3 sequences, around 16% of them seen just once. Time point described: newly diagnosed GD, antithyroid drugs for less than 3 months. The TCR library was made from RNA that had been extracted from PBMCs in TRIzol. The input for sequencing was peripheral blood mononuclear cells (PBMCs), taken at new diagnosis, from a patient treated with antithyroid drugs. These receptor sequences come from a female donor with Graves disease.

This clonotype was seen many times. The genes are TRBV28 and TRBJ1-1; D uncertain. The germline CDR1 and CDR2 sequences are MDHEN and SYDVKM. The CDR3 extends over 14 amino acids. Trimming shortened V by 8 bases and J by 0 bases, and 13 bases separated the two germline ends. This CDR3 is CASEEWRMNTEAFF. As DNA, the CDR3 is TGTGCCAGCGAAGAATGGCGGATGAACACTGAAGCTTTCTTT.

CDR3 in DNA: TGTGCCAGCAGTGACTCGACGGAGGTGGGCACCGGGGAGCTGTTTTTT. As protein: CASSDSTEVGTGELFF. V usage is TRBV6-4 and J usage is TRBJ2-2, with D possibly TRBD2 on 5 matching bases. V shed 0 bases and J shed 4 bases, with 12 bases lying between them. This CDR3 has 16 amino acids. The germline CDR1 and CDR2 sequences are MRHNA and SNTAGT.

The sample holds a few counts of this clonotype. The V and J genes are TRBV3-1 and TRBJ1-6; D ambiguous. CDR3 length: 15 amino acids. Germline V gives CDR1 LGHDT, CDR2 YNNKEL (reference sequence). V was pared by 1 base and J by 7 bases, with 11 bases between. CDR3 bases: TGTGCCAGCAGCCAAGTCTCCGTTAGGAATTCACCCCTCCACTTT. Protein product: CASSQVSVRNSPLHF.

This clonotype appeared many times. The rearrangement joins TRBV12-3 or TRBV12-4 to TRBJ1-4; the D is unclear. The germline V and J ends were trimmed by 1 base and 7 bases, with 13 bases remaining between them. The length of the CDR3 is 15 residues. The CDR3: CASSLGEAPGEKLFF. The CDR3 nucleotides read TGTGCCAGCAGTTTAGGTGAGGCGCCTGGTGAAAAACTGTTTTTT.

The chain's CDR3 is CASTGRGDEQYF. The CDR3, as DNA: TGTGCCAGCACTGGTCGGGGGGACGAGCAGTACTTC. This sequence joins TRBV27 and TRBJ2-7, with 7 bases that match TRBD2. The V gene end was trimmed by 7 bases and the J gene end by 5 bases; junction bases not matched to a gene: 5. The CDR3 has 12 residues. CDR1 and CDR2 from the germline V gene are MNHEY and SMNVEV (reference sequence).

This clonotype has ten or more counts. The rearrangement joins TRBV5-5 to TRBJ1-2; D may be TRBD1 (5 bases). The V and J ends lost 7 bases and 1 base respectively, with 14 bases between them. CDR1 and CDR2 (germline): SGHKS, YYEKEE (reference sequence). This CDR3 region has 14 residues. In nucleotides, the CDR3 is TGTGCCAGCGAACCAGGGCGGGGTAACTATGGCTACACCTTC. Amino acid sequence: CASEPGRGNYGYTF.

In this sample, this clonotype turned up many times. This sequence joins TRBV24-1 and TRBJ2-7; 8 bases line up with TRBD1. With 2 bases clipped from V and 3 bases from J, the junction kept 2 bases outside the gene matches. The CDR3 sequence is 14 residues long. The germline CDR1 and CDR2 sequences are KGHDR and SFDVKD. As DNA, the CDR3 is TGTGCCACCAGTGATTCCGACAGGGGCTACGAGCAGTACTTC. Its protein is CATSDSDRGYEQYF.

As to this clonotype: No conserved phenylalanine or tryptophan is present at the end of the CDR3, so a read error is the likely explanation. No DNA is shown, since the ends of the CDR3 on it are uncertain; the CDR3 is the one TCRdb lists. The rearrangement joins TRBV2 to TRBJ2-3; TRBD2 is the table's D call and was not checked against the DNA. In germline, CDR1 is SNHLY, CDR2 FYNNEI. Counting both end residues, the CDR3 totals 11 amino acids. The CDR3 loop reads CASILAAQYRA.

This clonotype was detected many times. The CDR3 region has the DNA TGTGCCAGCAGCTCAGCGGAAAGTGAAGCTTTCTTT. Translated, it gives CASSSAESEAFF. V and J are TRBV7-9 and TRBJ1-1, with unresolved D. This CDR3 has 12 amino acids. Per germline, CDR1 SEHNR and CDR2 FQNEAQ (reference sequence). The germline V and J ends were trimmed by 4 bases and 7 bases, with 10 bases remaining between them.

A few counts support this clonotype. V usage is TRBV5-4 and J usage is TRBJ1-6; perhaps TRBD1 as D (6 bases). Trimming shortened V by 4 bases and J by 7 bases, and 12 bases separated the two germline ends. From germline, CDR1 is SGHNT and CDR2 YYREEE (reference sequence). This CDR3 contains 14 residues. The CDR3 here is CASSQDRLNSPLHF. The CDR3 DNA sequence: TGTGCCAGCAGCCAGGACAGACTGAATTCACCCCTCCACTTT.

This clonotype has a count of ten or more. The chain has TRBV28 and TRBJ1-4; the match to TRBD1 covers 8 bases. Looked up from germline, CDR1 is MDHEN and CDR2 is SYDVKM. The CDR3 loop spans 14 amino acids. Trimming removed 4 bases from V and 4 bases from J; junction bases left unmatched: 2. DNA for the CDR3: TGTGCCAGCAGTTCGGGACAGGATAATGAAAAACTGTTTTTT. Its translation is CASSSGQDNEKLFF.

This CDR3 is CASLYDKGSYNEQFF. CDR3 sequence (DNA): TGTGCCAGCTTGTATGACAAAGGCTCCTACAATGAGCAGTTCTTC. This sequence joins TRBV6-1 and TRBJ2-1; D call uncertain. V gave up 8 bases and J gave up 0 bases, with 14 bases separating them. The CDR3 is 15 residues long. Germline loops: CDR1 MNHNS, CDR2 SASEGT.

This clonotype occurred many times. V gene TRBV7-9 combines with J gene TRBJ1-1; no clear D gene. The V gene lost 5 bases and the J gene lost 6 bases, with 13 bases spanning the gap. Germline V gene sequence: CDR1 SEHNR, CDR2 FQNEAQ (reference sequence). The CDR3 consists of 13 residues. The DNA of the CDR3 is TGTGCCAGCAGCCCCCGGATGTTGGCTGAAGCTTTCTTT. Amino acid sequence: CASSPRMLAEAFF.

The CDR3 sequence: CASRSGEGARTEAFF. CDR3 DNA sequence: TGTGCCAGTAGGTCGGGGGAGGGGGCGCGTACTGAAGCTTTCTTT. The chain combines TRBV19 with TRBJ1-1; TRBD1 agrees at 7 bases. CDR1 is LNHDA, CDR2 SQIVND, per germline (reference sequence). After removal of 6 bases from V and 5 bases from J, the junction contained 12 bases not matched to a gene. This CDR3 contains 15 residues.

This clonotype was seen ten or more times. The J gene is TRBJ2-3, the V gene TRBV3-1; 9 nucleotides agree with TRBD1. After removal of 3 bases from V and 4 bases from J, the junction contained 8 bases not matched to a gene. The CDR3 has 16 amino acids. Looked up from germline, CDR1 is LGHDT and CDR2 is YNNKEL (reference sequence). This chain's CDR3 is CASSQGTGTRADTQYF. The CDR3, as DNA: TGTGCCAGCAGCCAGGGGACAGGGACGAGGGCAGATACGCAGTATTTT.